The 32 T cell receptor beta chains presented below share a single source sample, sequenced in a study of cytomegalovirus exposure and HLA in healthy donors. PCR was performed using 60 Vbeta and 13 Jbeta primers. The table came from immunoSEQ multiplex PCR; TCRdb's copy has only in-frame clones and leaves some out. The sample shows roughly 150,000 clones, roughly 85% of them seen only once. The specimen was PBMCs. The origin of the receptors is a boy younger than 10 in good health and CMV-seronegative.

The V call is TRBV5-1, the J call TRBJ2-7; no clear D gene. Trimming left V 0 bases short and J 1 base short, with 8 bases between. Germline values: CDR1 SGHRS, CDR2 YFSETQ. The CDR3 runs to 14 residues. CDR3 sequence reads: CASSLASISYEQYF. The CDR3 nucleotides read TGCGCCAGCAGCTTGGCCTCTATATCCTACGAGCAGTACTTC.

The V call is TRBV6-1, the J call TRBJ2-2, with D perhaps TRBD2 (5 bases). CDR3 length equals 13 residues. Germline V gene data show CDR1 as MNHNS and CDR2 as SASEGT. The ends were cut back, 7 bases at V and 4 bases at J, with 10 bases in the middle. This CDR3 is CASIRAGTGELFF. In DNA form, the CDR3 reads TGTGCCAGCATTAGGGCGGGCACCGGGGAGCTGTTTTTT.

V usage is TRBV27 and J usage is TRBJ1-5; 7 bases align to TRBD1. Germline V gene sequence: CDR1 MNHEY, CDR2 SMNVEV (reference sequence). The CDR3 is 14 residues long. V gave up 9 bases and J gave up 3 bases; unmatched junction bases: 8. The CDR3 coding sequence is TGTGCCAGTGGGGACAGAGCCTTCAATCAGCCCCAGCATTTT. It is translated as CASGDRAFNQPQHF.

The V and J genes are TRBV2 and TRBJ2-2; D remains unclear. CDR3 length: 15 residues. The V end was cut by 7 bases, the J end by 3 bases, with 15 bases between. Germline V gives CDR1 SNHLY, CDR2 FYNNEI. The CDR3 region is CASTLRAADTGELFF. The CDR3 DNA reads as TGTGCCAGCACTTTGCGTGCGGCGGACACCGGGGAGCTGTTTTTT.

The count of this clone is one. DNA for the CDR3: TGTGCCAGCAGAGAGGACAGGTCTTCACCCCTCCACTTT. This translates into CASREDRSSPLHF. This chain joins TRBV6-1 and TRBJ1-6; 7 bases agree with TRBD1. Germline CDR1 is MNHNS and CDR2 is SASEGT. Trimming took 6 bases from V and 9 from J; bases not matched to a gene: 5. The CDR3 length is 13 residues.

V gene TRBV18 combines with J gene TRBJ2-7, with 7 bases fitting TRBD1. CDR3 length equals 14 residues. Looked up from germline, CDR1 is KGHSH and CDR2 is LQKENI. V shed 8 bases, J shed 7 bases, and the junction held 14 bases outside the gene matches. The CDR3 here is CASAGRQGVREQYV. CDR3 sequence (DNA): TGTGCCAGCGCCGGAAGACAGGGAGTTAGAGAGCAGTACGTC.

On this clone itself: The junction departs from germline at one end; a sequencing error may be responsible. The rearrangement uses TRBV7-7 and TRBJ2-6; D uncertain. The CDR3 has 14 amino acids. Germline CDR1 is SSHAT and CDR2 is FNYEAQ (reference sequence). The CDR3 nucleotides read TGTGCTAGCAGCCCCAACTCTGGGGCCAACGTCCTGACTTTC. Translated: CASSPNSGANVLTF.

V and J are TRBV4-2 and TRBJ2-7; TRBD1 is a possible D gene (5 bases). With 0 bases removed from V and 0 bases from J, the gap between germline ends came to 9 bases. The CDR3 covers 15 residues. Germline CDR1 is LGHNA and CDR2 is YNFKEQ. DNA of the CDR3: TGTGCCAGCAGCCAAGATTTGCAGGGCTCCTACGAGCAGTACTTC. Its translation is CASSQDLQGSYEQYF.

The chain carries TRBV9 and TRBJ2-1; D may be TRBD1 (5 bases). CDR3 length: 13 residues. V lost 4 bases and J lost 5, with 10 bases in between. Looked up from germline, CDR1 is SGDLS and CDR2 is YYNGEE. CDR3 protein: CASSSQQDNEQFF. Written as DNA, the CDR3 is TGTGCCAGCAGCTCCCAACAGGACAATGAGCAGTTCTTC.

The CDR3 region has the DNA TGTGCCAGCAGCTTGGATCCAGGGGGCGCTTCCTATGGCTACACCTTC. Translated: CASSLDPGGASYGYTF. This chain uses TRBV5-6 with TRBJ1-2; 8 nucleotides match TRBD1. V shed 0 bases, J shed 4 bases, and the junction held 8 bases outside the gene matches. This CDR3 has 16 residues. The V gene's germline CDR1 is SGHDT and CDR2 YYEEEE.

The chain has TRBV28 and TRBJ1-2; unclear D gene. The length of the CDR3 is 12 residues. Trimming pared 8 bases from V and 0 bases from J, leaving 7 bases between. The V gene's germline CDR1 is MDHEN and CDR2 SYDVKM. The CDR3 nucleotides read TGTGCCAGCGTCCGGGCTAACTATGGCTACACCTTC. Residues: CASVRANYGYTF.

CDR3 protein: CSVEGGSSYNEQFF. CDR3 DNA sequence: TGCAGCGTTGAAGGAGGGAGCTCCTACAATGAGCAGTTCTTC. This sequence joins TRBV29-1 and TRBJ2-1; TRBD2 is a possible D gene (5 bases). V dropped 1 base and J dropped 0 bases, with 7 bases sitting between them. This CDR3 region has 14 residues. Germline CDR1 is SQVTM and CDR2 is ANQGSEA.

There are a few counts of this clone. The chain is built from TRBV2 and TRBJ1-1, with D perhaps TRBD1 (6 bases). This CDR3 comprises 13 residues. V lost 6 bases and J lost 0, with 8 bases in between. Germline CDR1 SNHLY, CDR2 FYNNEI. The CDR3 spells CASRTGMNTEAFF. The DNA of the CDR3 is TGTGCCAGCAGAACAGGGATGAACACTGAAGCTTTCTTT.

Here the CDR3 reads CASSTGGGYTF. The CDR3, as DNA: TGTGCCAGCAGTACGGGAGGTGGCTACACCTTC. The J gene is TRBJ1-2, the V gene TRBV6-1; D is unclear. Trimming stripped 5 bases from V and 7 bases from J, with 8 bases between. The CDR3 loop spans 11 amino acids. The germline V gene has CDR1 MNHNS and CDR2 SASEGT.

V is TRBV5-4 and J is TRBJ1-2; possibly TRBD1 for D (5 bases). The V end was cut by 1 base, the J end by 8 bases, with 15 bases between. The CDR3 is 14 amino acids. Germline CDR1 SGHNT, CDR2 YYREEE (reference sequence). Written as DNA, the CDR3 is TGTGCCAGCAGCTTGCTTTGGGGGGTGGACGGCTACACCTTC. Its protein is CASSLLWGVDGYTF.

The chain combines TRBV6-1 with TRBJ2-1, with 10 positions matching TRBD2. V gave up 2 bases and J gave up 0 bases; unmatched junction bases: 7. The CDR3 loop spans 18 amino acids. Per germline, CDR1 MNHNS and CDR2 SASEGT. DNA for the CDR3: TGTGCCAGCAGTGAATGGGCTAGCGGGGGACTCTCCTACAATGAGCAGTTCTTC. Residues: CASSEWASGGLSYNEQFF.

CDR3 in amino acids: CASSGQGEWEKLFF. DNA of the CDR3: TGTGCCAGCAGCGGACAGGGAGAATGGGAAAAACTGTTTTTT. This sequence joins TRBV28 and TRBJ1-4, with 8 bases matching TRBD1. The V gene's germline CDR1 is MDHEN and CDR2 SYDVKM. The CDR3 runs 14 residues. V lost 6 bases, J lost 8 bases, and 8 bases stayed unmatched.

The DNA of the CDR3 is TGTGCCAGCAGCGGACTAGCGGGGAATACCGACGAGCAGTACTTC. Its protein product is CASSGLAGNTDEQYF. The chain combines TRBV27 with TRBJ2-7; 12 bases fit TRBD2. With V trimmed by 6 bases and J by 5 bases, 8 bases remained unmatched. CDR1 MNHEY and CDR2 SMNVEV come from the germline V gene (reference sequence). The CDR3 is 15 amino acids.

The chain is built from TRBV6-1 and TRBJ2-1; D may be TRBD2 (7 bases). The CDR3 loop spans 15 amino acids. Trimming took off 6 bases at V and 8 bases at J, with 20 bases between the two ends. CDR1 MNHNS and CDR2 SASEGT come from the germline V gene. The CDR3 region is CASRGGQGGFDEQFF. CDR3 sequence (DNA): TGTGCCAGCAGGGGGGGGCAGGGAGGTTTCGATGAGCAGTTCTTC.

The rearrangement joins TRBV28 to TRBJ2-5; TRBD2 might be the D (6 bases). The J call may be faulty, since TRBJ2-7 better matches the DNA end. In germline, CDR1 is MDHEN, CDR2 SYDVKM. CDR3 size: 14 residues. The CDR3 here is CASSPAGTHYEQYF. DNA of the CDR3: TGTGCCAGCAGCCCCGCGGGGACCCACTACGAGCAGTACTTC.

The gene calls are TRBV30 and TRBJ1-3; D possibly corresponds to TRBD1 (6 bases). CDR3 length: 15 amino acids. The germline V and J ends were trimmed by 0 bases and 2 bases, with 11 bases remaining between them. CDR1 is GTSNPN, CDR2 SVGIG, per germline (reference sequence). As DNA, the CDR3 is TGTGCCTGGAGTGTAGGGGGGGCGCCTGGAAACACCATATATTTT. Its translation is CAWSVGGAPGNTIYF. Together with reference TRBV30 and TRBJ1-3, the CDR3 gives the full variable domain: SQTIHQWPATLVQPVGSPLSLECTVEGTSNPNLYWYRQAAGRGLQLLFYSVGIGQISSEVPQNLSASRPQDRQFILSSKKLLLSDSGFYLCAWSVGGAPGNTIYFGEGSWLTVV.

The genes are TRBV30 and TRBJ2-7, with D perhaps matching TRBD1 (5 bases). Germline V CDR1 and CDR2: GTSNPN, SVGIG (reference sequence). This CDR3 is 14 amino acids long. V was clipped by 3 bases and J by 6 bases, with 18 bases between them. CDR3 nucleotide sequence: TGTGCCTGGAGCCCGGCAGGGTGGCTGGTCGAGCAGTACTTC. This gives the protein CAWSPAGWLVEQYF. Full variable domain (rest looked up from reference TRBV30 and TRBJ2-7): SQTIHQWPATLVQPVGSPLSLECTVEGTSNPNLYWYRQAAGRGLQLLFYSVGIGQISSEVPQNLSASRPQDRQFILSSKKLLLSDSGFYLCAWSPAGWLVEQYFGPGTRLTVT.

The CDR3: CAWSVGGGNEKLFF. CDR3 nucleotide sequence: TGTGCCTGGAGTGTAGGGGGCGGTAATGAAAAACTGTTTTTT. The chain employs TRBV30 and TRBJ1-4, with 7 positions matching TRBD1. The CDR3 is 14 amino acids. Germline trimming cut 0 bases from V and 4 bases from J; bases unmatched to any gene: 2. CDR1 and CDR2 from the germline V gene are GTSNPN and SVGIG (reference sequence).

This clone was detected a few times. The rearrangement links TRBV10-3 to TRBJ2-1; 9 positions agree with TRBD1. With V trimmed by 6 bases and J by 1 base, 4 bases remained unmatched. In germline, CDR1 is ENHRY, CDR2 SYGVKD. The CDR3 has 15 residues. Here the CDR3 reads CAISTGGASYNEQFF. The DNA of the CDR3 is TGTGCCATCAGCACAGGGGGCGCGTCCTACAATGAGCAGTTCTTC.

The chain carries TRBV7-2 and TRBJ2-2, with 10 nucleotides matching TRBD2. The CDR3 contains 16 residues. The V gene end was trimmed by 5 bases and the J gene end by 8 bases; junction bases not matched to a gene: 11. Germline V lookup: CDR1 SGHTA, CDR2 FQGNSA. For the CDR3, the DNA is TGTGCCAGCAGCCACGACGCTAGCGGGAGTCGGGGGGAGCTGTTTTTT. Translated: CASSHDASGSRGELFF.

This clone was seen only once. The chain has TRBV14 and TRBJ1-2, with D unresolved. This CDR3 is built from 12 residues. The germline V and J ends were trimmed by 1 base and 7 bases, with 7 bases remaining between them. CDR1 is SGHDN and CDR2 is FVKESK in the germline V gene. Here the CDR3 DNA reads TGTGCCAGCAGCCAAGGTCCGGGTGGCTACACCTTC. Translation: CASSQGPGGYTF.

This rearrangement joins TRBV14 to TRBJ1-1; 8 bases fit TRBD1. This CDR3 region has 13 residues. The germline CDR1 and CDR2 sequences are SGHDN and FVKESK. V shed 4 bases and J 4 bases; nucleotides not matched to a gene: 2. For the CDR3, the DNA is TGTGCCAGCAGCCCTGACAGGGGCACTGAAGCTTTCTTT. Protein product: CASSPDRGTEAFF.

The gene calls are TRBV19 and TRBJ1-1; weak D call: TRBD1 (5 bases). Germline loops: CDR1 LNHDA, CDR2 SQIVND (reference sequence). The V end was cut by 0 bases, the J end by 8 bases, with 22 bases between. The CDR3 has 17 residues. CDR3 bases: TGTGCCAGTAGTATAGATCTAGTTTGGGACTCCAGGAGAGAAGCTTTCTTT. It specifies CASSIDLVWDSRREAFF.

This clone was counted once. Other DNA sequences in the sample encode the same CDR3. This chain uses TRBV30 with TRBJ2-5; tentative D call: TRBD1 (5 bases). This CDR3 region has 14 residues. V was cut by 3 bases and J by 3 bases, with 14 bases left in between. Germline CDR1 is GTSNPN and CDR2 is SVGIG (reference sequence). The CDR3 sequence: CAWSAGPGKETQYF. CDR3 bases: TGTGCCTGGAGCGCCGGCCCAGGGAAAGAGACCCAGTACTTC.

V usage is TRBV10-3 and J usage is TRBJ2-2; TRBD2 is a possible D gene (5 bases). V was clipped by 3 bases and J by 0 bases, with 14 bases between them. The CDR3 is 17 residues long. Germline V gene data show CDR1 as ENHRY and CDR2 as SYGVKD. Here the CDR3 DNA reads TGTGCCATCAGTGAATTTGGCGGGCCTCCGAACACCGGGGAGCTGTTTTTT. This sequence encodes CAISEFGGPPNTGELFF.

The chain carries TRBV30 and TRBJ1-3; TRBD1 aligns across 8 bases. Germline V gene data show CDR1 as GTSNPN and CDR2 as SVGIG (reference sequence). There are 16 residues in the CDR3. Trimming cost V 2 bases and J 2 bases; bases outside gene matches: 8. CDR3 loop: CAWSPYDRGTGNTIYF. CDR3 nucleotide sequence: TGTGCCTGGAGTCCCTATGACAGGGGAACTGGAAACACCATATATTTT.

The chain couples TRBV2 to TRBJ2-2, with TRBD1 matching 10 bases. This CDR3 has 15 amino acids. Unmatched junction bases numbered 7, after V lost 6 bases and J lost 6 bases. Looked up from germline, CDR1 is SNHLY and CDR2 is FYNNEI. The CDR3 DNA reads TGTGCCAGCAGAGGGACAGGGGTTTTCGCCGGGGAGCTGTTTTTT. Protein product: CASRGTGVFAGELFF.